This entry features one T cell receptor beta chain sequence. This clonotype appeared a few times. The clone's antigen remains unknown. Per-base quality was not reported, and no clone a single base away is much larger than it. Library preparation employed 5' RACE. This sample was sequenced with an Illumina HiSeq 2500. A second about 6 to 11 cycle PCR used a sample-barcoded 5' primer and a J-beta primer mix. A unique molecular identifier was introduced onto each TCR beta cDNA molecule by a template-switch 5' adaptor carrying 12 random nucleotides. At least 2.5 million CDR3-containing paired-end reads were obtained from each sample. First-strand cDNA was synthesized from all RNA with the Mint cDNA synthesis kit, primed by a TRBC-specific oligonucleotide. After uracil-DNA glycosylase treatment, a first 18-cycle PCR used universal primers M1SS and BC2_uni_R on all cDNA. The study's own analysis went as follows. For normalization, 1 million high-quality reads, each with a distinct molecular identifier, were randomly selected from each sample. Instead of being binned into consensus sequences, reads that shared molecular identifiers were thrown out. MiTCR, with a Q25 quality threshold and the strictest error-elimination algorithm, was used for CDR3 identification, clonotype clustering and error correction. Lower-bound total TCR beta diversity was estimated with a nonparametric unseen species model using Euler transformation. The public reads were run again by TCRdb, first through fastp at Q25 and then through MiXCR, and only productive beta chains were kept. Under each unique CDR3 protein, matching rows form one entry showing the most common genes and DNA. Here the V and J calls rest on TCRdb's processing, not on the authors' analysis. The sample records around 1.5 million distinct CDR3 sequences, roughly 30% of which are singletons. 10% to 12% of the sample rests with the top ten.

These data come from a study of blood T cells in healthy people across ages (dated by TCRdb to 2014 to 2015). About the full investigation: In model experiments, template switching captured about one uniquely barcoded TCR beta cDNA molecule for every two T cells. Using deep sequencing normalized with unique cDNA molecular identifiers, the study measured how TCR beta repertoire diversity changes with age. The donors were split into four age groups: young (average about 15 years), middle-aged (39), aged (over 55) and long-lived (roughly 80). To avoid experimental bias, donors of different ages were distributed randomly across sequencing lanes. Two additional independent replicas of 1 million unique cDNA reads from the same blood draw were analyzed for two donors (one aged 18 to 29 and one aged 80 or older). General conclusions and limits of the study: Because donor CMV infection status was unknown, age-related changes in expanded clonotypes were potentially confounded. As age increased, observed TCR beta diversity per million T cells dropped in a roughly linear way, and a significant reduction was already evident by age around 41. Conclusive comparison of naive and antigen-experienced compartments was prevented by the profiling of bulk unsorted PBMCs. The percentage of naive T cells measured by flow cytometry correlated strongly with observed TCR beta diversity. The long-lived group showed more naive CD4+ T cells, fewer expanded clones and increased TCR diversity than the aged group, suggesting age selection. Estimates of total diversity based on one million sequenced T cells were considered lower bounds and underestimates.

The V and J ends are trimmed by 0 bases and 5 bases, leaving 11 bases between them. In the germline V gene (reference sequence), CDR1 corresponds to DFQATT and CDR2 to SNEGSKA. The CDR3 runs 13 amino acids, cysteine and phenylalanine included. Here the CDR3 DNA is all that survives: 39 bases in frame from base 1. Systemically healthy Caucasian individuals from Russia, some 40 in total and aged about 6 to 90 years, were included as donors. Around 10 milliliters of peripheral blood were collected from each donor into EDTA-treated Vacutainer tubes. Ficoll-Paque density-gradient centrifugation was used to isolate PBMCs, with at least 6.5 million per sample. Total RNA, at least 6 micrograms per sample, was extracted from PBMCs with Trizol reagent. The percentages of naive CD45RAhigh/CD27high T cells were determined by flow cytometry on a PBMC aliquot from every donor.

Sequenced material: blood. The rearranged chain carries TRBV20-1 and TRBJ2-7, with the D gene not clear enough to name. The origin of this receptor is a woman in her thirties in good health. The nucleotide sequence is TGCAGTGCTAGAGATGGGGATCGCAACGAGCAGTACTTC. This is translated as CSARDGDRNEQYF.